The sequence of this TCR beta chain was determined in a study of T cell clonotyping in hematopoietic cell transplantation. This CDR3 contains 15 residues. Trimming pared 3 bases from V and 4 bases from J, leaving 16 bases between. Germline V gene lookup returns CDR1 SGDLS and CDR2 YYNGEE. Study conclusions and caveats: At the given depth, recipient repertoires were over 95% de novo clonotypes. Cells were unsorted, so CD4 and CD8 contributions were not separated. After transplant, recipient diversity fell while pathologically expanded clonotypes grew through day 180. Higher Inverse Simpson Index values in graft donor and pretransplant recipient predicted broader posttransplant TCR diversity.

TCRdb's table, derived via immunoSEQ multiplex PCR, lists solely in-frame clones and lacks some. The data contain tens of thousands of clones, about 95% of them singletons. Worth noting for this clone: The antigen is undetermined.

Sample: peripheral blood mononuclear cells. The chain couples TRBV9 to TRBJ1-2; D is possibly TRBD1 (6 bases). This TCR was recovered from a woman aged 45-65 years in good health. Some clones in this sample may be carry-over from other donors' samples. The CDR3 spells CASSAQTGRSYGYTF. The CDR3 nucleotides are TGTGCCAGCAGCGCCCAAACAGGGAGGTCCTATGGCTACACCTTC.